The sequence of this T cell receptor (beta chain) was determined in a study of control samples from healthy donors and cancer patients. Produced via immunoSEQ multiplex PCR; TCRdb's table is partial and in-frame only. In the table there are approximately 81,000 clones, about 94% of which are singletons. The CDR3 runs to 15 residues. V was pared by 3 bases and J by 2 bases, with 11 bases between. The germline V gene encodes CDR1 LNHDA and CDR2 SQIVND (reference sequence). The sample holds a few counts of this clone. This sequence originates from a woman aged 18-29 years in good health. The chain employs TRBV19 and TRBJ2-1; weak D call: TRBD2 (5 bases). The specimen was blood. The CDR3 reads CASSIREPPYNEQFF. The CDR3 coding sequence is TGTGCCAGTAGTATCCGGGAACCCCCCTACAATGAGCAGTTCTTC.